Shown below are 17 T cell receptor beta chains from a single sample sequenced in a study of blood T cell repertoires in COVID-19. Here immunoSEQ multiplex PCR was the method, and the copy in TCRdb shows in-frame clones only, minus some. This table has 150,000 to 200,000 clones, less than 90% appearing once. Sequencing input: peripheral blood. The receptors here all came from a woman between 55 and 75 years old with COVID-19, enrolled during active disease.

CDR3 region: CASSYAGANTEAFF. The CDR3, as DNA: TGTGCCAGCAGCTACGCAGGGGCTAACACTGAAGCTTTCTTT. The J gene is TRBJ1-1, the V gene TRBV11-2, with D possibly matching TRBD1 (6 bases). The CDR3 runs 14 residues. In germline, CDR1 is SGHAT, CDR2 FQNNGV. With 4 bases removed from V and 2 bases from J, the gap between germline ends came to 11 bases.

The rearrangement uses TRBV30 and TRBJ1-4; D not certain. The CDR3 spans 13 residues. Germline V gene sequence: CDR1 GTSNPN, CDR2 SVGIG (reference sequence). V gave up 0 bases and J gave up 7 bases, with 9 bases separating them. CDR3 protein: CAWSVVETEKLFF. As DNA, the CDR3 is TGTGCCTGGAGTGTAGTGGAGACTGAAAAACTGTTTTTT.

This rearrangement joins TRBV7-2 to TRBJ2-7; 10 bases line up with TRBD2. The CDR3 length is 15 residues. In germline, CDR1 is SGHTA, CDR2 FQGNSA. Germline trimming cut 4 bases from V and 0 bases from J; bases unmatched to any gene: 3. CDR3 coding DNA: TGTGCCAGCAGCTCTAGCGGGGGAAACTCCTACGAGCAGTACTTC. Encoded protein: CASSSSGGNSYEQYF. Combining the CDR3 with reference TRBV7-2 and TRBJ2-7 gives the whole variable domain GAGVSQSPSNKVTEKGKDVELRCDPISGHTALYWYRQSLGQGLEFLIYFQGNSAPDKSGLPSDRFSAERTGGSVSTLTIQRTQQEDSAVYLCASSSSGGNSYEQYFGPGTRLTVT.

Notes on this clone: It is unclear where the CDR3 begins or ends on the DNA, so no DNA is shown, and the CDR3 is as TCRdb lists it. The J gene is TRBJ1-5, the V gene TRBV5-4; no check of the table's D call, TRBD1, against the DNA was made. Germline V gene sequence: CDR1 SGHNT, CDR2 YYREEE (reference sequence). The CDR3 adds up to 13 amino acids, both ends counted. CDR3 sequence reads: CASSTWGTGSVHF.

The chain couples TRBV30 to TRBJ2-2, with TRBD1 identical over 7 bases. CDR3 length: 14 amino acids. The germline V gene encodes CDR1 GTSNPN and CDR2 SVGIG (reference sequence). Trimming cost V 2 bases and J 4 bases; bases outside gene matches: 4. The CDR3, as DNA: TGTGCCTGGAGTCGTAACAGGGGCACCGGGGAGCTGTTTTTT. This sequence encodes CAWSRNRGTGELFF.

This sequence joins TRBV7-3 and TRBJ1-2; D possibly corresponds to TRBD1 (5 bases). Germline CDR1 is SGHTA and CDR2 is FQGTGA. V lost 1 base and J 8 bases, leaving 17 bases between the germline ends. This CDR3 comprises 15 residues. The CDR3 nucleotides are TGTGCCAGCAGCTTAAGGGGCAGCAAATTATTGGGCTACACCTTC. Translated: CASSLRGSKLLGYTF.

The V and J genes are TRBV5-4 and TRBJ2-7, with 8 bases lining up with TRBD1. Germline trimming cut 3 bases from V and 0 bases from J; bases unmatched to any gene: 11. Germline CDR1 SGHNT, CDR2 YYREEE (reference sequence). This CDR3 is 17 amino acids long. The CDR3 DNA reads TGTGCCAGCAGCTCTCTATTGGGACAGGTGAACTCCTACGAGCAGTACTTC. Its protein is CASSSLLGQVNSYEQYF. The complete variable domain, with remaining parts taken from reference TRBV5-4 and TRBJ2-7, reads ETGVTQSPTHLIKTRGQQVTLRCSSQSGHNTVSWYQQALGQGPQFIFQYYREEENGRGNFPPRFSGLQFPNYSSELNVNALELDDSALYLCASSSLLGQVNSYEQYFGPGTRLTVT.

The J gene is TRBJ2-7, the V gene TRBV27; D is undetermined. Germline CDR1 reads MNHEY; CDR2 reads SMNVEV (reference sequence). The CDR3 spans 16 residues. Trimming left V 5 bases short and J 3 bases short, with 20 bases between. The CDR3 reads CASSDDFPNSFYEQYF. CDR3 coding DNA: TGTGCCAGCAGTGACGACTTTCCTAACTCCTTCTACGAGCAGTACTTC.

V is TRBV9 and J is TRBJ2-1, with D hard to call. V was cut by 0 bases and J by 7 bases, with 14 bases left in between. CDR1 and CDR2 from the germline V gene are SGDLS and YYNGEE. This CDR3 has 15 residues. Written as DNA, the CDR3 is TGTGCCAGCAGCGTAGAACCAAGCCCAACTAATGAGCAGTTCTTC. Amino acid sequence: CASSVEPSPTNEQFF.

The chain recombines TRBV6-2 or TRBV6-3 with TRBJ2-7; D uncertain. The V and J ends lost 6 bases and 0 bases respectively, with 15 bases between them. This CDR3 contains 15 residues. Germline assignment: CDR1 MNHEY and CDR2 SVGEGT. The chain's CDR3 is CASSHGDVVSYEQYF. Here the CDR3 DNA reads TGTGCCAGCAGCCATGGAGACGTCGTCTCCTACGAGCAGTACTTC.

The chain has TRBV2 and TRBJ2-1, with 11 bases lining up with TRBD2. From germline, CDR1 is SNHLY and CDR2 FYNNEI. The CDR3 runs 14 residues. Germline trimming cut 11 bases from V and 6 bases from J; bases unmatched to any gene: 9. The CDR3 sequence: CAVPTSGSSNEQFF. In nucleotides, the CDR3 is TGTGCCGTACCTACTAGCGGGAGTTCCAATGAGCAGTTCTTC.

The chain joins TRBV19 to TRBJ2-7; D is uncertain. Germline V CDR1 and CDR2: LNHDA, SQIVND (reference sequence). V was trimmed by 3 bases and J by 3 bases, leaving 12 bases between them. This CDR3 has 14 amino acids. CDR3 DNA sequence: TGTGCCAGTAGTATTCCGGGTATGGGCTACGAGCAGTACTTC. It encodes CASSIPGMGYEQYF.

The chain is built from TRBV5-4 and TRBJ2-7; TRBD1 matches at 7 bases. The CDR3 extends over 17 amino acids. Germline V gene data show CDR1 as SGHNT and CDR2 as YYREEE (reference sequence). After removal of 4 bases from V and 5 bases from J, the junction contained 18 bases not matched to a gene. Here the CDR3 reads CASSLPGIVTGPNEQYF. DNA of the CDR3: TGTGCCAGCAGCCTACCCGGTATAGTGACAGGGCCTAACGAGCAGTACTTC.

V is TRBV5-4 and J is TRBJ1-2; TRBD1 aligns across 8 bases. J gave up 8 bases and V 0 bases, and 12 bases lay outside the gene matches. Germline lookup yields CDR1 SGHNT and CDR2 YYREEE (reference sequence). The CDR3 spans 16 residues. The CDR3 reads CASSLARQGTTRGYTF. CDR3 in DNA: TGTGCCAGCAGCTTGGCCCGACAGGGGACAACTAGGGGCTACACCTTC. Supplemented by reference TRBV5-4 and TRBJ1-2, the full variable domain reads ETGVTQSPTHLIKTRGQQVTLRCSSQSGHNTVSWYQQALGQGPQFIFQYYREEENGRGNFPPRFSGLQFPNYSSELNVNALELDDSALYLCASSLARQGTTRGYTFGSGTRLTVV.

This chain links TRBV4-1 with TRBJ1-1; D unresolved. Germline V gene data show CDR1 as MGHRA and CDR2 as YSYEKL. CDR3 length: 15 residues. V lost 0 bases, J lost 4 bases, and 12 bases lay in between. CDR3 nucleotides: TGCGCCAGCAGCCAAGATCTTGCGGGTAGCACTGAAGCTTTCTTT. Its protein product is CASSQDLAGSTEAFF.

The genes are TRBV5-1 and TRBJ1-2; possible D gene TRBD1, 6 bases. Trimming took off 4 bases at V and 4 bases at J, with 11 bases between the two ends. The CDR3 runs 13 residues. Germline-derived CDR1 and CDR2 are SGHRS and YFSETQ. The DNA for the CDR3 is TGCGCCAGCAGCCAAACAGGGTCCTATGGCTACACCTTC. Its protein product is CASSQTGSYGYTF.

V and J are TRBV19 and TRBJ1-1; 8 bases match TRBD1. Germline trimming cut 5 bases from V and 0 bases from J; bases unmatched to any gene: 8. Germline V gene data show CDR1 as LNHDA and CDR2 as SQIVND (reference sequence). The CDR3 sequence is 16 residues long. The CDR3 sequence: CASSRPLTGVNTEAFF. As DNA, the CDR3 is TGTGCCAGTAGTCGACCATTGACAGGGGTGAACACTGAAGCTTTCTTT.